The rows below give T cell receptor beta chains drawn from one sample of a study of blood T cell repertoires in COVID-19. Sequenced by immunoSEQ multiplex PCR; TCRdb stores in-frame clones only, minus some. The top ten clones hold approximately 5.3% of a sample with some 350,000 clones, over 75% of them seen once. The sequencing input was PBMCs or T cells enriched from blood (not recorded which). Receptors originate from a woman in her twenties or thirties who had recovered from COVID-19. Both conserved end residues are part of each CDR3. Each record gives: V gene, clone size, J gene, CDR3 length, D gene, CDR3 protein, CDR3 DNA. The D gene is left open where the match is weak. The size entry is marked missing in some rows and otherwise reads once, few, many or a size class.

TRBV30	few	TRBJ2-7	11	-	CAWGQTYEQYF	TGTGCCTGGGGACAGACCTACGAGCAGTACTTC
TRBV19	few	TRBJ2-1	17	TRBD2	CASSIEIAGALGDEQFF	TGTGCCAGTAGTATAGAAATAGCGGGGGCCCTGGGGGATGAGCAGTTCTTC
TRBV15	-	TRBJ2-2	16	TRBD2	CATSPREGTNTGELFF	TGTGCCACCAGCCCAAGGGAGGGCACGAACACCGGGGAGCTGTTTTTT
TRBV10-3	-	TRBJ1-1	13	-	CAIKGVEKAEAFF	TGTGCCATCAAGGGGGTCGAAAAGGCTGAAGCTTTCTTT
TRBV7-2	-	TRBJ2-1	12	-	CASSLNEVEQFF	TGTGCCAGCAGCTTAAACGAGGTGGAGCAGTTCTTC
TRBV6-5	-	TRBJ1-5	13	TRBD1	CATRRGPDQPQHF	TGTGCCACCCGGAGGGGGCCTGATCAGCCCCAGCATTTT
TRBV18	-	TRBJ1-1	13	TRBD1	CASSGQGWTEAFF	TGTGCCAGCTCGGGACAGGGATGGACTGAAGCTTTCTTT
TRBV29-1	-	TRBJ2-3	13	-	CSVGGRSTDTQYF	TGCAGCGTTGGTGGGAGGAGCACAGATACGCAGTATTTT
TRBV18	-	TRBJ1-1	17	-	CASSPLGGAFMNTEAFF	TGTGCCAGCTCTCCCCTAGGCGGGGCCTTCATGAACACTGAAGCTTTCTTT
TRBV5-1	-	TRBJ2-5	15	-	CASSLARSRRGTQYF	TGCGCCAGCAGCTTGGCCCGGTCCAGAAGGGGGACCCAGTACTTC
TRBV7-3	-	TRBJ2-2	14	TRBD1	CASRLTGGAGELFF	TGTGCCAGCAGACTTACAGGGGGAGCCGGGGAGCTGTTTTTT
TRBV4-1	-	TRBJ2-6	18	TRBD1	CASSPFDRVPSGANVLTF	TGCGCCAGCAGCCCCTTTGACAGGGTCCCGTCTGGGGCCAACGTCCTGACTTTC
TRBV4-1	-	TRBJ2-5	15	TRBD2	CASSPGPSGGETQYF	TGCGCCAGCAGCCCCGGCCCGAGCGGGGGGGAGACCCAGTACTTC
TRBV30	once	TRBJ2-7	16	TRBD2	CAWSVPGLAGAYEQYF	TGTGCCTGGAGTGTGCCGGGGCTAGCGGGAGCCTACGAGCAGTACTTC
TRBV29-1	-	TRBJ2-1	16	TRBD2	CSHHLAGGDTYNEQFF	TGCAGCCACCATCTAGCGGGGGGGGATACCTACAATGAGCAGTTCTTC
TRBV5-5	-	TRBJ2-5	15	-	CASSLELVGQETQYF	TGTGCCAGCAGCTTAGAACTAGTTGGGCAAGAGACCCAGTACTTC
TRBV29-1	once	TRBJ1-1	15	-	CSVEYGGSQRTEAFF	TGCAGCGTTGAATATGGGGGGTCCCAGAGGACTGAAGCTTTCTTT
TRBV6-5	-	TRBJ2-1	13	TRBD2	CASSYVLAGEQFF	TGTGCCAGCAGTTACGTACTAGCGGGGGAGCAGTTCTTC
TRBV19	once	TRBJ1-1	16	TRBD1	CASSPYFSDRATEAFF	TGTGCCAGTAGTCCCTATTTCTCGGACAGGGCCACTGAAGCTTTCTTT
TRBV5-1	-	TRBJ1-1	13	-	CASSVDITTEAFF	TGCGCCAGCAGCGTGGACATAACCACTGAAGCTTTCTTT
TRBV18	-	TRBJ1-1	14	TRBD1	CASSTGGFDTEAFF	TGTGCCAGCTCCACAGGGGGCTTCGACACTGAAGCTTTCTTT
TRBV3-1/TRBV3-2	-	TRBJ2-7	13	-	CASSQDSGRQQYF	TGTGCCAGCAGCCAAGATTCTGGGCGACAGCAGTACTTC
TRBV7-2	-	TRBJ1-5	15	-	CASSSQAGAAEPQHF	TGTGCCAGCAGCTCTCAGGCGGGGGCGGCGGAGCCCCAGCATTTT
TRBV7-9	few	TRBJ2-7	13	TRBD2	CASTTREGFEQYF	TGTGCCAGCACCACGAGGGAGGGATTCGAGCAGTACTTC
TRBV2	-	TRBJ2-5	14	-	CASSPLRQQETQYF	TGTGCCAGCAGCCCCCTGAGACAACAAGAGACCCAGTACTTC
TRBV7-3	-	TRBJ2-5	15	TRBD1	CASSSGGAEQETQYF	TGTGCCAGCAGTTCAGGGGGCGCGGAACAAGAGACCCAGTACTTC
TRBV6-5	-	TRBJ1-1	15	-	CASSYSGGAGTEAFF	TGTGCCAGCAGTTACTCGGGGGGGGCTGGCACTGAAGCTTTCTTT
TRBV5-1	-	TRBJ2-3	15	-	CASSLYRGSTDTQYF	TGCGCCAGCAGCTTGTATCGGGGAAGCACAGATACGCAGTATTTT
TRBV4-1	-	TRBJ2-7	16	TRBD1	CASSQVAGTGEHEQYF	TGCGCCAGCAGCCAAGTTGCTGGGACAGGGGAGCACGAGCAGTACTTC
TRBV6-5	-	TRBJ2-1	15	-	CASKVALPSYNEQFF	TGTGCCAGCAAAGTGGCACTACCCTCCTACAATGAGCAGTTCTTC
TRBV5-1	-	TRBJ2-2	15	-	CASSLGQTYTGELFF	TGCGCCAGCAGCTTGGGACAGACTTACACCGGGGAGCTGTTTTTT
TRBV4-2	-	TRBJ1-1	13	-	CASSQDAGTEAFF	TGTGCCAGCAGCCAAGACGCCGGGACTGAAGCTTTCTTT
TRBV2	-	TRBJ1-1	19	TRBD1	CASSEWTGESWIRDTEAFF	TGTGCCAGCAGTGAGTGGACAGGGGAATCGTGGATTAGGGACACTGAAGCTTTCTTT
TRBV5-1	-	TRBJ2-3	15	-	CASSLARGSTDTQYF	TGCGCCAGCAGCTTGGCAAGGGGCAGCACAGATACGCAGTATTTT
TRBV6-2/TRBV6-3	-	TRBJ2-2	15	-	CASSGGSVGAGELFF	TGTGCCAGCAGCGGAGGCAGCGTGGGAGCCGGGGAGCTGTTTTTT
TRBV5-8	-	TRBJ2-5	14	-	CASSVGDIGETQYF	TGTGCCAGCAGCGTGGGAGACATCGGAGAGACCCAGTACTTC
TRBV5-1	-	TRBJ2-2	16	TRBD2	CASSARTSGDTGELFF	TGCGCCAGCAGCGCGAGGACTAGCGGGGACACCGGGGAGCTGTTTTTT
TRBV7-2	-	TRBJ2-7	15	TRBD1	CASSLPRDRGEEQYF	TGTGCCAGCAGCCTCCCCCGCGACAGGGGAGAGGAGCAGTACTTC
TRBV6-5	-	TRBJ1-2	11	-	CASRRNYGYTF	TGTGCCAGCAGACGGAACTATGGCTACACCTTC
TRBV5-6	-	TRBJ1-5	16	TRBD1	CASSFLRDRGSQPQHF	TGTGCCAGCAGCTTCCTCCGGGACAGGGGATCTCAGCCCCAGCATTTT